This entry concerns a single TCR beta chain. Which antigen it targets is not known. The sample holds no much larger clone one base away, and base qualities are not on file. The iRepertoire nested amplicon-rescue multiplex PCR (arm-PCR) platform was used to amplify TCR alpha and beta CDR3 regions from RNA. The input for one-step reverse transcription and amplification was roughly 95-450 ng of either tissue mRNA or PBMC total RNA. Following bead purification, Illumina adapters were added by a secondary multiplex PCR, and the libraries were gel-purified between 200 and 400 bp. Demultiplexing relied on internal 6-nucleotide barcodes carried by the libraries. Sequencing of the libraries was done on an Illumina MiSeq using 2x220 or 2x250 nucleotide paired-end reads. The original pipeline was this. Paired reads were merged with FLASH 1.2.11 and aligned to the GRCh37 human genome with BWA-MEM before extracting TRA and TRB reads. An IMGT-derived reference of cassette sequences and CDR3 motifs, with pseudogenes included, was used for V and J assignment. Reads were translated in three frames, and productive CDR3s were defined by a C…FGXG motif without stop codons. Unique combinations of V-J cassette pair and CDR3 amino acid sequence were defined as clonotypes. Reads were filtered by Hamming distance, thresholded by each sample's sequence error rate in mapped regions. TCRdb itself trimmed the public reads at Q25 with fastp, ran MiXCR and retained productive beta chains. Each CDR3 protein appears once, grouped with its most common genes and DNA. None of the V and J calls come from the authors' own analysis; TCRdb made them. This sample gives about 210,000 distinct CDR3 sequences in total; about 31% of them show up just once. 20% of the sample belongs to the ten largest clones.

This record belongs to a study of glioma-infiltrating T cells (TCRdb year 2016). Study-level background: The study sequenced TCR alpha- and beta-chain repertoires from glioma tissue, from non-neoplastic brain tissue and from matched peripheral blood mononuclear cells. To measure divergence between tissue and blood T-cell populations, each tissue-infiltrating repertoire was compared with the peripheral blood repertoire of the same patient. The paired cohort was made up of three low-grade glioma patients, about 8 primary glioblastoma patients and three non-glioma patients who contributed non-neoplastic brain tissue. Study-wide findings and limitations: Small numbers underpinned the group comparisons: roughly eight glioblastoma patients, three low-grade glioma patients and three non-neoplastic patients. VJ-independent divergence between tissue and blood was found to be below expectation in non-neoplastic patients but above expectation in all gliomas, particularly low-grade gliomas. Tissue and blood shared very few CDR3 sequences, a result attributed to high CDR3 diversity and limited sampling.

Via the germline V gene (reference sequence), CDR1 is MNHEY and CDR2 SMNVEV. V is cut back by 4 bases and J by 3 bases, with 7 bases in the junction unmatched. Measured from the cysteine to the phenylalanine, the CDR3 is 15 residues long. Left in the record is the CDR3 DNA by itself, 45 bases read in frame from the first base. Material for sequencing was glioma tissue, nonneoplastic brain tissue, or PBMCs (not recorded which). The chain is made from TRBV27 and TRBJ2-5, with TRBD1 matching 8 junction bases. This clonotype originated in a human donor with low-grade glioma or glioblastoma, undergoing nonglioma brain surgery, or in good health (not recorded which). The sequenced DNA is TGTGCCAGCAGTTCCACAGGGGGAGGCGAAGAGACCCAGTACTTC. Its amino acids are CASSSTGGGEETQYF.